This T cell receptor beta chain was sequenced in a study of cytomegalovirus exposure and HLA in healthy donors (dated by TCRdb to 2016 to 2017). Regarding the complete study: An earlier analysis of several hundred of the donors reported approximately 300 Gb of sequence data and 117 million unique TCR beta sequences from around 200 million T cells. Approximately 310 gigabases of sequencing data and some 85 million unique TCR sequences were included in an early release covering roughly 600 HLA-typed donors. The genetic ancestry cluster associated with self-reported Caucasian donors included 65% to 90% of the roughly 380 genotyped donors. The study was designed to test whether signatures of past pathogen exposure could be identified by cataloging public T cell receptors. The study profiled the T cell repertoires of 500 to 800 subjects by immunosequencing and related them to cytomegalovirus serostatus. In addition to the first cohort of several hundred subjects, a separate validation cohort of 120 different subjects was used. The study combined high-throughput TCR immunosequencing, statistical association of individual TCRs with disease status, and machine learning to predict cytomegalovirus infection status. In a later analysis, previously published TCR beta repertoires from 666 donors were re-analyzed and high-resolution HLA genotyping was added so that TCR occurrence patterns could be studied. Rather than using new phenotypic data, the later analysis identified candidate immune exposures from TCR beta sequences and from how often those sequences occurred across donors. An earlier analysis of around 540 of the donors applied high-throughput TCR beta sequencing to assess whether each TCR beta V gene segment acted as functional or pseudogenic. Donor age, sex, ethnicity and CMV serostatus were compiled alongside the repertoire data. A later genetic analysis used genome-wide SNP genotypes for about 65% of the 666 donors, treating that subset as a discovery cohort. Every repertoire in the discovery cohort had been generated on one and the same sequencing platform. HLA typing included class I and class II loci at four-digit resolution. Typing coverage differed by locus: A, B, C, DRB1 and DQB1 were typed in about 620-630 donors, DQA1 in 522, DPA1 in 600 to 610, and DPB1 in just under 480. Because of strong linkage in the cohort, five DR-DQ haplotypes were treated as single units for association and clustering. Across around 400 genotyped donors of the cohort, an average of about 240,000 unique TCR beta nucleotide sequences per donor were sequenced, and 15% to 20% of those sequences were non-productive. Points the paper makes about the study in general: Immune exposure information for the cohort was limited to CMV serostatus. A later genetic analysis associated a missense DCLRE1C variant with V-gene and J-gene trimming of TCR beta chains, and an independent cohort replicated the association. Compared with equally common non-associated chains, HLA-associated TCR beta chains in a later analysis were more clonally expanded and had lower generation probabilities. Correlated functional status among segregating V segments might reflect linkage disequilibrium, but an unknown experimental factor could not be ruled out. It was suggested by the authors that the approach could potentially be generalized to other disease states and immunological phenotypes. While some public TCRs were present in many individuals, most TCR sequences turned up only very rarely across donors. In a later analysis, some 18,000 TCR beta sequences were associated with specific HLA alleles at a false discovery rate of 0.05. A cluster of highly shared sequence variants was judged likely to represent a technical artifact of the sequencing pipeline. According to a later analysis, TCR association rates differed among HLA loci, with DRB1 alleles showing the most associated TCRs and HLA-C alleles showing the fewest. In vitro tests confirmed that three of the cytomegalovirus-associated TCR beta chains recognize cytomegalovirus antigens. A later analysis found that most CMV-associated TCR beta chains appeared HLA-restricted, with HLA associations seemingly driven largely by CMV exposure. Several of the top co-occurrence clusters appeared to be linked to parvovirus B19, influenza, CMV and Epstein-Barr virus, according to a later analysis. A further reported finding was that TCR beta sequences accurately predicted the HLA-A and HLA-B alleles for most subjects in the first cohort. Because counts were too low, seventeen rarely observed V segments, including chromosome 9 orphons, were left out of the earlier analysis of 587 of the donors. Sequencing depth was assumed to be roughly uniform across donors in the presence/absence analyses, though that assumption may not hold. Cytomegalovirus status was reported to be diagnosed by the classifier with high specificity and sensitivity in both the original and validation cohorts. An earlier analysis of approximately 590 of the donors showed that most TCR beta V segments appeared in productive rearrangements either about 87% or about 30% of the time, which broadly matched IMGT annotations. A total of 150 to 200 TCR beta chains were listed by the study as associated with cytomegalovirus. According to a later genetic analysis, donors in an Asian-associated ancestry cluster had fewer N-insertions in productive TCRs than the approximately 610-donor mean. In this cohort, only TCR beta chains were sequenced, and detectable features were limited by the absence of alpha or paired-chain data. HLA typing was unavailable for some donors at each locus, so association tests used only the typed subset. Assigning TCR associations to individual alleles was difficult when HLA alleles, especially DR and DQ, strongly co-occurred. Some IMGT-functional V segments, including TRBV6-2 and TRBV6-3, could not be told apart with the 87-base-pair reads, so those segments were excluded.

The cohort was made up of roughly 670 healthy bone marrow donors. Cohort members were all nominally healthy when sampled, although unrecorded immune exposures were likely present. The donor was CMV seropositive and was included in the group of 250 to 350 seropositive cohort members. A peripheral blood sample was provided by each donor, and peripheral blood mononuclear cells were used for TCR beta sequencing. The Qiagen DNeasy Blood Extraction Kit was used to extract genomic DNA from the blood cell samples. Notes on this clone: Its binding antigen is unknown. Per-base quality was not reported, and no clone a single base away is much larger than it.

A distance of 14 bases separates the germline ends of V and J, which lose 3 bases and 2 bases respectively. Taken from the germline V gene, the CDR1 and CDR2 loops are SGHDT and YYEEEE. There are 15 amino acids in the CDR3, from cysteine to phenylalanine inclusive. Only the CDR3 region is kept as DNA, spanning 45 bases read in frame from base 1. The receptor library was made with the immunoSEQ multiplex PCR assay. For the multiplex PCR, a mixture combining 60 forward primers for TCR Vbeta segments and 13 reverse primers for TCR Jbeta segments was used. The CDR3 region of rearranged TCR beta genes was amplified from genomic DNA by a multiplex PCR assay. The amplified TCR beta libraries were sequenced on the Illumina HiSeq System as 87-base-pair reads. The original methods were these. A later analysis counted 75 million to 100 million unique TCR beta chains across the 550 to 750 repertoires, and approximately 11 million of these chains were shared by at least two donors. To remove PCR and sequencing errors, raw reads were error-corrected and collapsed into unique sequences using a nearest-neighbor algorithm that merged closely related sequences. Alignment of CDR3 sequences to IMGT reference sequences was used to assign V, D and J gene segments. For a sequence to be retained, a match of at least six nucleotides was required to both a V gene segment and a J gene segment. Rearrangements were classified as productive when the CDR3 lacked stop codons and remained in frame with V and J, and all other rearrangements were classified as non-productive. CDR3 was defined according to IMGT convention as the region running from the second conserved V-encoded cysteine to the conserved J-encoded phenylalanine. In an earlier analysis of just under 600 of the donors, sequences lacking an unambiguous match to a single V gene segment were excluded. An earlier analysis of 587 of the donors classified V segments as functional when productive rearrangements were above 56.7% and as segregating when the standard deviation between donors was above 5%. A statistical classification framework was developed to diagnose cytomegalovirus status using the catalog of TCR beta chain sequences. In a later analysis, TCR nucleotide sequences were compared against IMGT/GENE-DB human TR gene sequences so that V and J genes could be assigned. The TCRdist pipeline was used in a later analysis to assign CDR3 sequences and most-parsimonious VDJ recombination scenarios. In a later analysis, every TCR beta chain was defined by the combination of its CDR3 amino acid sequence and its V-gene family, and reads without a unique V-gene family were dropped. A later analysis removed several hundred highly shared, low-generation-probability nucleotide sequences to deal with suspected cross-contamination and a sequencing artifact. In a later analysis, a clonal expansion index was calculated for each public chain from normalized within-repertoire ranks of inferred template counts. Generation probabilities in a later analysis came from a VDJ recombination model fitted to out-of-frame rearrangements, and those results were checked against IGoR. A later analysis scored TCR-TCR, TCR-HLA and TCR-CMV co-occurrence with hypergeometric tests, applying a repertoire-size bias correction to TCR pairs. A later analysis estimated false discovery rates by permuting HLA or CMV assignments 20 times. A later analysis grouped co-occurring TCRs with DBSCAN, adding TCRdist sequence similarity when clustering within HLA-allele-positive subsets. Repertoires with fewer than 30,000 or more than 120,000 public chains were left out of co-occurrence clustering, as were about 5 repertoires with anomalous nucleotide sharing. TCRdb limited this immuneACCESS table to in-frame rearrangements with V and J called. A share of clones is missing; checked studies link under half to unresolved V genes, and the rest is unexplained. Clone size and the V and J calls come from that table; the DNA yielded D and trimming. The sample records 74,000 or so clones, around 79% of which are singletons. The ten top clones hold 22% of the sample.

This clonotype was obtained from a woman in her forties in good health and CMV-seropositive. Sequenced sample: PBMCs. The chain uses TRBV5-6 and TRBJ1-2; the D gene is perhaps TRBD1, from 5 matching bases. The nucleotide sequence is TGTGCCAGCAGCTCCCTGGCGGGGCAGAACTATGGCTACACCTTC. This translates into CASSSLAGQNYGYTF.